One sample yielded the 15 T cell receptor beta chains listed below, sequenced in a study of blood T cell repertoires in COVID-19. The data were produced by immunoSEQ multiplex PCR, yet TCRdb's version contains in-frame clones alone and is incomplete. This repertoire shows about 180,000 clones, roughly 89% found once; its top ten account for under 3%. Sequencing was done on a sample of PBMCs or T cells enriched from blood (not recorded which). The receptors originated from a woman aged 40 to 55 with acute COVID-19.

V gene TRBV5-6 combines with J gene TRBJ2-7; D gene unclear. The germline CDR1 and CDR2 sequences are SGHDT and YYEEEE. Trimming shortened V by 1 base and J by 2 bases, and 16 bases separated the two germline ends. The CDR3 covers 16 residues. CDR3 sequence (DNA): TGTGCCAGCAGCTTGAGGAAGACCCAGCGCGCCTACGAGCAGTACTTC. It is translated as CASSLRKTQRAYEQYF.

The chain links TRBV7-8 to TRBJ2-1; 10 nucleotides agree with TRBD2. This CDR3 contains 17 residues. Losses at the gene ends were 4 bases for V and 6 bases for J; bases not matched to a gene: 12. Germline V gene data show CDR1 as SGHVS and CDR2 as FQNEAQ. The CDR3 region has the DNA TGTGCCAGCAGCTCCAACAGCGGGAGGGCCACAGCCAATGAGCAGTTCTTC. It codes for CASSSNSGRATANEQFF.

This clone occurred once. The chain is built from TRBV6-6 and TRBJ1-4; D is unclear. V was cut by 4 bases and J by 8 bases, with 2 bases left in between. Germline loops: CDR1 MNHNY, CDR2 SVGAGI (reference sequence). The CDR3 has 10 amino acids. The CDR3 DNA reads as TGTGCCAGCAGTTCAGAAAAACTGTTTTTT. Its protein product is CASSSEKLFF.

V and J are TRBV9 and TRBJ1-2; 7 positions match TRBD1. CDR1 SGDLS and CDR2 YYNGEE come from the germline V gene. The CDR3 consists of 14 residues. The trim removed 0 bases at V and 1 base at J, leaving 0 bases unmatched. CDR3 region: CASSVGDSNYGYTF. The DNA of the CDR3 is TGTGCCAGCAGCGTAGGGGACAGTAACTATGGCTACACCTTC. Looking up the rest from reference TRBV9 and TRBJ1-2 gives the full variable domain: DSGVTQTPKHLITATGQRVTLRCSPRSGDLSVYWYQQSLDQGLQFLIQYYNGEERAKGNILERFSAQQFPDLHSELNLSSLELGDSALYFCASSVGDSNYGYTFGSGTRLTVV.

The gene calls are TRBV7-3 and TRBJ2-2; perhaps TRBD2 as D (5 bases). The germline V and J ends were trimmed by 5 bases and 6 bases, with 7 bases remaining between them. Germline CDR1 SGHTA, CDR2 FQGTGA. This CDR3 has 12 amino acids. CDR3 nucleotides: TGTGCCAGCAGCCGAGGGCCCGGGGAGCTGTTTTTT. Encoded protein: CASSRGPGELFF. The full variable domain, with the rest looked up from reference TRBV7-3 and TRBJ2-2, is GAGVSQTPSNKVTEKGKYVELRCDPISGHTALYWYRQSLGQGPEFLIYFQGTGAADDSGLPNDRFFAVRPEGSVSTLKIQRTERGDSAVYLCASSRGPGELFFGEGSRLTVL.

The J gene is TRBJ2-7, the V gene TRBV7-2, with D tentatively TRBD1 (6 bases). Trimming shortened V by 1 base and J by 5 bases, and 9 bases separated the two germline ends. CDR1 is SGHTA and CDR2 is FQGNSA in the germline V gene. This CDR3 has 13 residues. CDR3 loop: CASSLGKGDEQYF. The CDR3 DNA reads TGTGCCAGCAGCTTAGGAAAGGGGGACGAGCAGTACTTC.

About this clone itself: One junction end does not reproduce the germline sequence, and a read error may be involved. The genes are TRBV11-2 and TRBJ1-2, with D tentatively TRBD1 (6 bases). This CDR3 contains 13 residues. Germline V lookup: CDR1 SGHAT, CDR2 FQNNGV. In DNA, the CDR3 is TGTGCCAGCAGTTTAGACAGGCGCTATGGCTACACCTTC. Its protein is CASSLDRRYGYTF.

The V call is TRBV5-4, the J call TRBJ2-7, with a possible D match to TRBD2 (5 bases). The CDR3 covers 13 residues. Germline V lookup: CDR1 SGHNT, CDR2 YYREEE (reference sequence). V was shortened by 1 base and J by 0 bases, with 5 bases between the two germline ends. The CDR3 coding sequence is TGTGCCAGCAGCTTGCGGGGCTCCTACGAGCAGTACTTC. Translation: CASSLRGSYEQYF.

This chain uses TRBV6-1 with TRBJ1-3; 7 positions match TRBD1. This CDR3 comprises 23 residues. V dropped 2 bases and J dropped 3; count of bases not matched to a gene: 28. Germline CDR1 and CDR2: MNHNS and SASEGT. CDR3 nucleotides: TGTGCCAGCAGTGAATTGGTGGGCCTACAGGGGCGACTTTCTTATAATCGTGGAAACACCATATATTTT. It is translated as CASSELVGLQGRLSYNRGNTIYF.

This clone was recorded a few times. The chain couples TRBV5-1 to TRBJ1-1; 7 bases are shared with TRBD1. Trimming took 3 bases from V and 10 from J; bases not matched to a gene: 9. Germline CDR1 and CDR2: SGHRS and YFSETQ. This CDR3 has 13 amino acids. The CDR3 loop is CASSSTGSPRAFF. The CDR3 DNA follows: TGCGCCAGCAGCTCGACAGGGTCACCTAGAGCTTTCTTT.

The chain employs TRBV12-3 or TRBV12-4 and TRBJ1-1, with no clear D. The CDR3 contains 13 residues. With 2 bases removed from V and 5 bases from J, the gap between germline ends came to 9 bases. For the CDR3, the DNA is TGTGCCAGCAGTTTACTCAGCAGGACTGAAGCTTTCTTT. It specifies CASSLLSRTEAFF.

The chain carries TRBV6-5 and TRBJ1-5; no firm D call. Germline V lookup: CDR1 MNHEY, CDR2 SVGAGI. The ends were cut back, 6 bases at V and 0 bases at J, with 6 bases in the middle. CDR3 length: 13 residues. The CDR3 reads CASRPGSNQPQHF. CDR3 in DNA: TGTGCCAGCAGGCCCGGTAGCAATCAGCCCCAGCATTTT.

The chain recombines TRBV11-2 with TRBJ1-6; D is ambiguous. This CDR3 comprises 16 residues. From germline, CDR1 is SGHAT and CDR2 FQNNGV. V lost 1 base and J lost 7, with 14 bases in between. In DNA, the CDR3 is TGTGCCAGCAGCTTAGGCGGGAAGCTGGGGAATTCACCCCTCCACTTT. Translating gives CASSLGGKLGNSPLHF.

The chain combines TRBV12-3 or TRBV12-4 with TRBJ2-1; 9 bases are a match to TRBD1. This CDR3 is built from 12 residues. The J segment lost 8 bases and the V segment lost 8 bases, leaving 4 bases of the junction unmatched. CDR3 sequence (DNA): TGTGCCAGCGGGGACAGGGAGGATGAGCAGTTCTTC. It specifies CASGDREDEQFF.

This clone was counted once. CDR3 sequence reads: CASSQASGAYNEQFF. In DNA, the CDR3 is TGTGCCAGCAGCCAAGCTAGCGGGGCCTACAATGAGCAGTTCTTC. The rearrangement links TRBV4-2 to TRBJ2-1; 9 nucleotides line up with TRBD2. The germline CDR1 and CDR2 sequences are LGHNA and YNFKEQ. V dropped 1 base and J dropped 2; count of bases not matched to a gene: 0. This CDR3 is 15 amino acids long.